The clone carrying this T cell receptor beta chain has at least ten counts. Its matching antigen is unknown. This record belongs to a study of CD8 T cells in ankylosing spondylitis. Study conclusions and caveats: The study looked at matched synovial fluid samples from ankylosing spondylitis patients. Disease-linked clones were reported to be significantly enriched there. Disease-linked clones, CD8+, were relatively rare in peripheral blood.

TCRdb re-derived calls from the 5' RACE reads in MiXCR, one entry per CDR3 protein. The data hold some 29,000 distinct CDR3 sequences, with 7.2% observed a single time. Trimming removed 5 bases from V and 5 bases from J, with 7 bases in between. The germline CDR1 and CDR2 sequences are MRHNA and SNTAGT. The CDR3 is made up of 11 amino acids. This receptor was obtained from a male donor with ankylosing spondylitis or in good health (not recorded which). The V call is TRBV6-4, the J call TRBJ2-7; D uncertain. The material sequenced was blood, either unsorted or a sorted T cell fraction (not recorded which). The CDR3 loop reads CASSTDHEQYF. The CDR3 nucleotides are TGTGCCAGCAGTACCGACCACGAGCAGTACTTC.